Below, 20 T cell receptor beta chains from the same sample are listed, as sequenced in a study of T cell repertoires in cytomegalovirus infection. TCRdb re-derived calls from the reads in MiXCR, one entry per CDR3 protein. The repertoire holds 450,000 to 600,000 distinct CDR3 sequences, with roughly 34% as singletons. No antigen has been assigned to these receptors. This sample comprised cultured PBMCs, obtained from culture after CMV antigen stimulation. These TCRs come from a human donor in good health (CMV status not recorded). Some clones in this sample may be carry-over from other donors' samples.

This clonotype was counted between two and nine times. V gene TRBV6-1 combines with J gene TRBJ2-7; TRBD2 is a possible D gene (5 bases). CDR1 and CDR2 from the germline V gene are MNHNS and SASEGT. Trimming cost V 5 bases and J 4 bases, with 21 bases left between them. The CDR3 totals 16 residues. Here the CDR3 reads CASSSSKGGSQYEQYF. The DNA for the CDR3 is TGTGCCAGCAGTTCGAGTAAAGGCGGGTCACAATACGAGCAGTACTTC.

A few counts support this clonotype. This chain joins TRBV5-5 and TRBJ2-2; the D is unclear. CDR3 length: 15 residues. Germline values: CDR1 SGHKS, CDR2 YYEKEE (reference sequence). Trimming stripped 0 bases from V and 3 bases from J, with 9 bases between. The CDR3 here is CASSLVGLYTGELFF. CDR3 coding DNA: TGTGCCAGCAGCTTGGTGGGTCTTTACACCGGGGAGCTGTTTTTT.

This chain connects TRBV6-1 to TRBJ2-7; no firm D call. V was pared by 2 bases and J by 2 bases, with 7 bases between. The germline CDR1 and CDR2 sequences are MNHNS and SASEGT. CDR3 size: 13 residues. The CDR3 is CASSERAPYEQYV. The CDR3 DNA reads as TGTGCCAGCAGTGAAAGAGCTCCCTACGAGCAGTACGTC.

The rearrangement uses TRBV4-3 and TRBJ2-3, with D tentatively TRBD2 (6 bases). The CDR3 consists of 19 residues. Germline V gives CDR1 LGHNA, CDR2 YSLEER. V was clipped by 0 bases and J by 4 bases, with 23 bases between them. The CDR3 DNA reads as TGCGCCAGCAGCCAAGATCTTTCCCCGGGAGCGGATTGGCCAGATACGCAGTATTTT. Its translation is CASSQDLSPGADWPDTQYF.

This clonotype was seen more than once but under ten times. The chain carries TRBV18 and TRBJ2-3; D possibly uses TRBD1 or TRBD2 (6 bases each). CDR1 is KGHSH and CDR2 is LQKENI in the germline V gene. V lost 9 bases, J lost 1 base, and 11 bases lay in between. The CDR3 is 13 residues long. The DNA for the CDR3 is TGTGCCAGTTCGGGGGCGGGCACAGATACGCAGTATTTT. This translates into CASSGAGTDTQYF.

This clonotype has only a few counts. The chain has TRBV12-3 or TRBV12-4 and TRBJ2-3; D may be TRBD2 (5 bases). The V end lost 4 bases, the J end lost 5 bases, and 10 bases lay between the germline ends. The CDR3 loop spans 13 amino acids. The chain's CDR3 is CASSSGLRDTQYF. CDR3 DNA sequence: TGTGCCAGCAGTTCTGGACTGAGAGATACGCAGTATTTT.

The J gene is TRBJ2-1, the V gene TRBV15; D gene uncertain. The V and J ends lost 3 bases and 7 bases respectively, with 19 bases between them. Germline-derived CDR1 and CDR2 are LNHNV and YYDKDF (reference sequence). The CDR3 length is 16 residues. This CDR3 reads CATSSPNPGVRNEQFF. In nucleotides, the CDR3 is TGTGCCACCAGCAGTCCGAATCCGGGTGTCAGGAATGAGCAGTTCTTC.

This clonotype has just a few counts. The rearrangement links TRBV6-2 or TRBV6-3 to TRBJ2-3; 13 bases are shared with TRBD2. Germline V CDR1 and CDR2: MNHEY, SVGEGT. The CDR3 is 19 residues long. J lost 0 bases, V lost 0 bases, and 6 bases had no gene match. The DNA of the CDR3 is TGTGCCAGCAGTTACTCGACTAGCGGGAGGCCTACTAGCACAGATACGCAGTATTTT. Protein product: CASSYSTSGRPTSTDTQYF.

This chain links TRBV4-3 with TRBJ1-4, with D perhaps matching TRBD1 (6 bases). Trimming stripped 3 bases from V and 4 bases from J, with 15 bases between. In germline, CDR1 is LGHNA, CDR2 YSLEER. The CDR3 contains 16 residues. DNA for the CDR3: TGCGCCAGCAGCCAGGGGGCGAACGTGGGTAATGAAAAACTGTTTTTT. Residues: CASSQGANVGNEKLFF.

This clonotype was seen ten or more times. The chain employs TRBV7-2 and TRBJ1-3; D gene ambiguous. V was clipped by 4 bases and J by 0 bases, with 10 bases between them. The CDR3 is 15 amino acids. Germline CDR1 is SGHTA and CDR2 is FQGNSA. CDR3 sequence: CASSSSFGSGNTIYF. The CDR3 DNA reads TGTGCCAGCAGCTCCTCTTTTGGCTCTGGAAACACCATATATTTT.

The J gene is TRBJ2-7, the V gene TRBV7-9, with TRBD2 as a possible D gene (6 bases). The germline V gene encodes CDR1 SEHNR and CDR2 FQNEAQ (reference sequence). The ends were cut back, 5 bases at V and 2 bases at J, with 13 bases in the middle. CDR3 length: 14 residues. In nucleotides, the CDR3 is TGTGCCAGCAGCCCGCGGGACCCGCCCTACGAGCAGTACTTC. Translating it yields CASSPRDPPYEQYF.

This clonotype has only a few counts. The chain recombines TRBV29-1 with TRBJ2-3; 7 positions agree with TRBD1. The V segment lost 3 bases and the J segment 3 bases; nucleotides outside the gene matches: 3. CDR1 and CDR2 (germline): SQVTM, ANQGSEA. CDR3 size: 13 residues. The CDR3 DNA sequence: TGCAGCGTTGACACGACAGGGACAGATACGCAGTATTTT. This translates into CSVDTTGTDTQYF.

The V call is TRBV7-3, the J call TRBJ2-5; 9 bases fit TRBD1. V lost 5 bases and J lost 0; bases outside the gene matches: 4. Per germline, CDR1 SGHTA and CDR2 FQGTGA. The CDR3 consists of 15 residues. The CDR3 region has the DNA TGTGCCAGCAGCAGAGGGACAGGGTACCAAGAGACCCAGTACTTC. Translating gives CASSRGTGYQETQYF.

This chain connects TRBV11-2 to TRBJ2-3; 12 nucleotides align to TRBD2. The CDR3 contains 16 residues. Losses at the gene ends were 5 bases for V and 2 bases for J; bases not matched to a gene: 5. In germline, CDR1 is SGHAT, CDR2 FQNNGV. This chain's CDR3 is CASSPLAGGFTDTQYF. CDR3 nucleotides: TGTGCCAGCAGCCCACTAGCGGGAGGTTTCACAGATACGCAGTATTTT. The entire variable domain, with the rest obtained from reference TRBV11-2 and TRBJ2-3, is as follows: EAGVAQSPRYKIIEKRQSVAFWCNPISGHATLYWYQQILGQGPKLLIQFQNNGVVDDSQLPKDRFSAERLKGVDSTLKIQPAKLEDSAVYLCASSPLAGGFTDTQYFGPGTRLTVL.

The V call is TRBV27, the J call TRBJ2-3; 12 nucleotides align to TRBD1. The V segment lost 5 bases and the J segment 5 bases; nucleotides outside the gene matches: 5. Per the germline V gene, CDR1 is MNHEY and CDR2 is SMNVEV (reference sequence). The CDR3 totals 15 residues. In nucleotides, the CDR3 is TGTGCCAGCAGTCCCGGGACAGGGGGCCTAGATACGCAGTATTTT. Amino acid sequence: CASSPGTGGLDTQYF.

The chain combines TRBV7-2 with TRBJ1-2; D not resolved. The V end lost 1 base, the J end lost 8 bases, and 17 bases lay between the germline ends. Germline CDR1 is SGHTA and CDR2 is FQGNSA. This CDR3 is built from 15 residues. DNA for the CDR3: TGTGCCAGCAGCTTAGATCCAGCCCCCCGTAGGGGCTACACCTTC. Amino acids: CASSLDPAPRRGYTF.

This clonotype appeared a few times. CDR3: CASSLGAGPSQPQHF. Here the CDR3 DNA reads TGTGCCAGCAGTCTAGGGGCAGGCCCTAGTCAGCCCCAGCATTTT. The V gene is TRBV28, the J gene TRBJ1-5; D possibly corresponds to TRBD1 (5 bases). The CDR3 spans 15 residues. Germline CDR1 and CDR2: MDHEN and SYDVKM. V lost 5 bases to trimming and J lost 6 bases, with 17 bases between them.

This clonotype was seen a few times. This CDR3 reads CASSSTQVRSPTGELFF. CDR3 coding DNA: TGTGCCAGCAGCTCAACCCAAGTCAGATCTCCCACCGGGGAGCTGTTTTTT. The chain joins TRBV7-9 to TRBJ2-2; no firm D call. The V end was cut by 4 bases, the J end by 4 bases, with 19 bases between. The CDR3 loop spans 17 amino acids. Germline V CDR1 and CDR2: SEHNR, FQNEAQ (reference sequence).

The genes are TRBV7-4 and TRBJ2-5; TRBD1 might be the D (6 bases). Trimming removed 0 bases at V and 5 bases at J, with 16 bases between. Per the germline V gene, CDR1 is SGHVT and CDR2 is SQSDAQ. CDR3 length: 16 residues. The CDR3 spells CASSLADSPRGETQYF. The CDR3 DNA is TGTGCCAGCAGCTTAGCGGACAGCCCTCGGGGTGAGACCCAGTACTTC. The full variable domain, in which reference TRBV7-4 and TRBJ2-5 provide the parts outside the CDR3, is GAGVSQSPRYKVAKRGRDVALRCDSISGHVTLYWYRQTLGQGSEVLTYSQSDAQRDKSGRPSGRFSAERPERSVSTLKIQRTEQGDSAVYLCASSLADSPRGETQYFGPGTRLLVL.

In this sample, this clonotype turned up many times. The chain is built from TRBV20-1 and TRBJ2-1, with TRBD2 matching 13 bases. Germline assignment: CDR1 DFQATT and CDR2 SNEGSKA (reference sequence). CDR3 length equals 16 residues. Trimming removed 6 bases from V and 2 bases from J; junction bases left unmatched: 7. CDR3: CSAPGLAGVTYNEQFF. CDR3 bases: TGCAGTGCCCCCGGACTAGCGGGAGTTACCTACAATGAGCAGTTCTTC.